What follows are 31 T cell receptor beta chains derived from one specimen sequenced in a study of cytomegalovirus exposure and HLA in healthy donors. In the PCR, 60 Vbeta and 13 Jbeta primers were used. Some clones are missing from TCRdb's copy, which holds only in-frame ones; the method was immunoSEQ multiplex PCR. The sample has some 85,000 clones, around 79% seen once. Material: PBMCs. These TCRs come from a woman in her thirties or forties in good health and CMV-seropositive.

In DNA, the CDR3 is TGTGCCAGCAGTGGGCTAGCGGGTACTTCCGGGGAGCTGTTTTTT. Protein: CASSGLAGTSGELFF. V is TRBV2 and J is TRBJ2-2; 8 bases line up with TRBD2. CDR3 size: 15 residues. Per the germline V gene, CDR1 is SNHLY and CDR2 is FYNNEI. The J segment lost 6 bases and the V segment lost 4 bases, leaving 7 bases of the junction unmatched.

By sample share, this clone is medium-sized. This chain connects TRBV7-8 to TRBJ2-3, with 9 bases identical to TRBD2. The CDR3 is made up of 17 amino acids. The germline CDR1 and CDR2 sequences are SGHVS and FQNEAQ. After removal of 2 bases from V and 6 bases from J, the junction contained 12 bases not matched to a gene. CDR3: CASSLKQAGGRMDTQYF. The DNA of the CDR3 is TGTGCCAGCAGCTTAAAACAGGCGGGAGGGCGAATGGATACGCAGTATTTT.

The chain uses TRBV7-2 and TRBJ1-5, with D uncertain. The CDR3 is 15 amino acids. Trimming removed 2 bases from V and 6 bases from J, with 14 bases in between. Germline values: CDR1 SGHTA, CDR2 FQGNSA. The CDR3 nucleotides are TGTGCCAGCAGCTTAAATCAGGCGGAGGGTCAGCCCCAGCATTTT. As protein: CASSLNQAEGQPQHF. The whole variable domain, filled in from reference TRBV7-2 and TRBJ1-5, reads GAGVSQSPSNKVTEKGKDVELRCDPISGHTALYWYRQSLGQGLEFLIYFQGNSAPDKSGLPSDRFSAERTGGSVSTLTIQRTQQEDSAVYLCASSLNQAEGQPQHFGDGTRLSIL.

This clone was seen only a few times. The chain links TRBV6-5 to TRBJ1-3, with a weak D call TRBD1 (5 bases). Trimming removed 4 bases at V and 3 bases at J, with 13 bases between. CDR3 length equals 15 residues. CDR1 and CDR2 from the germline V gene are MNHEY and SVGAGI. CDR3 bases: TGTGCCAGCAGTTCGCGGGGGATAGGTGGAAACACCATATATTTT. Translating it yields CASSSRGIGGNTIYF.

This chain joins TRBV5-1 and TRBJ2-3; unclear D gene. The CDR3 loop spans 15 amino acids. In germline, CDR1 is SGHRS, CDR2 YFSETQ. V gave up 1 base and J gave up 2 bases, with 11 bases separating them. CDR3 loop: CASSLIGENTDTQYF. CDR3 DNA: TGCGCCAGCAGCTTGATCGGAGAGAACACAGATACGCAGTATTTT.

The chain carries TRBV9 and TRBJ2-2, with no clear D. V lost 3 bases and J 8 bases, leaving 5 bases between the germline ends. The CDR3 runs to 11 residues. Per germline, CDR1 SGDLS and CDR2 YYNGEE. The CDR3 loop is CASSASGELFF. CDR3 nucleotide sequence: TGTGCCAGCAGCGCCTCTGGGGAGCTGTTTTTT.

The chain employs TRBV19 and TRBJ2-5, with 7 bases fitting TRBD1. Trimming took 6 bases from V and 3 from J; bases not matched to a gene: 4. Germline assignment: CDR1 LNHDA and CDR2 SQIVND (reference sequence). The CDR3 spans 13 residues. CDR3 sequence (DNA): TGTGCCAGTAGAATCGGACAGGAAGAGACCCAGTACTTC. Protein sequence: CASRIGQEETQYF.

This chain links TRBV19 with TRBJ1-2, with 10 bases that match TRBD1. The germline gives CDR1 LNHDA, CDR2 SQIVND (reference sequence). V shed 7 bases, J shed 1 base, and the junction held 9 bases outside the gene matches. The CDR3 sequence is 16 residues long. The CDR3 DNA reads as TGTGCCAGTACCACGACCGGGACAGGGGTTAACTATGGCTACACCTTC. Its protein product is CASTTTGTGVNYGYTF.

This clone was found a few times. V usage is TRBV29-1 and J usage is TRBJ2-7; the match to TRBD2 covers 7 bases. The CDR3 consists of 13 residues. V gave up 5 bases and J gave up 4 bases; unmatched junction bases: 8. Germline CDR1 is SQVTM and CDR2 is ANQGSEA. The CDR3, as DNA: TGCAGCGTTCTTAGCCCGGGGGGTTACGAGCAGTACTTC. Translating gives CSVLSPGGYEQYF.

The rearrangement uses TRBV20-1 and TRBJ2-1; D possibly corresponds to TRBD2 (6 bases). CDR1 is DFQATT, CDR2 SNEGSKA, per germline (reference sequence). The V end lost 8 bases, the J end lost 9 bases, and 14 bases lay between the germline ends. The CDR3 is made up of 11 amino acids. The CDR3 protein is CSSPEGREQFF. DNA of the CDR3: TGCAGTTCCCCGGAGGGCCGTGAGCAGTTCTTC.

V gene TRBV30 combines with J gene TRBJ2-3; TRBD2 matches at 8 bases. V was clipped by 2 bases and J by 4 bases; unmatched bases: 5. The CDR3 consists of 14 residues. The germline V gene has CDR1 GTSNPN and CDR2 SVGIG (reference sequence). CDR3 coding DNA: TGTGCCTGGAGTACAAGCGGGAGTTCAGATACGCAGTATTTT. Amino acid sequence: CAWSTSGSSDTQYF.

This chain uses TRBV29-1 with TRBJ1-1; possibly TRBD1 for D (5 bases). Germline V gene lookup returns CDR1 SQVTM and CDR2 ANQGSEA. V was shortened by 6 bases and J by 1 base, with 18 bases between the two germline ends. The CDR3 is 15 amino acids. The CDR3 bases are TGCAGCGTCGCCTATGTTGGGGGGGGGAACACTGAAGCTTTCTTT. Translated: CSVAYVGGGNTEAFF.

The V gene is TRBV28, the J gene TRBJ2-5; D is possibly TRBD2 (5 bases). This CDR3 comprises 19 residues. Per germline, CDR1 MDHEN and CDR2 SYDVKM. V lost 2 bases and J lost 7, with 29 bases in between. CDR3 sequence reads: CASSLPTGSHDFRPRTQYF. The CDR3 nucleotides read TGTGCCAGCAGTTTACCCACGGGGAGCCACGACTTCAGACCTCGGACCCAGTACTTC.

This clone was found a few times. V is TRBV19 and J is TRBJ1-1; no clear D. The CDR3 length is 13 residues. CDR1 is LNHDA, CDR2 SQIVND, per germline (reference sequence). V lost 5 bases and J lost 3, with 10 bases in between. The DNA for the CDR3 is TGTGCCAGTAGTGGAGATGAGGACACTGAAGCTTTCTTT. This translates into CASSGDEDTEAFF.

The V call is TRBV6-5, the J call TRBJ2-7; the match to TRBD1 covers 11 bases. There are 13 residues in the CDR3. Unmatched junction bases numbered 4, after V lost 5 bases and J lost 7 bases. Germline lookup yields CDR1 MNHEY and CDR2 SVGAGI. CDR3 coding DNA: TGTGCCAGCAGTGTCCGGGACAGGGGGGAGCAGTACTTC. It is translated as CASSVRDRGEQYF.

This rearrangement joins TRBV5-1 to TRBJ2-2; 7 bases line up with TRBD1. Germline trimming cut 0 bases from V and 0 bases from J; bases unmatched to any gene: 2. This CDR3 has 16 amino acids. Germline assignment: CDR1 SGHRS and CDR2 YFSETQ. The CDR3 DNA reads as TGCGCCAGCAGCTTGGTGGGGACAGCGAACACCGGGGAGCTGTTTTTT. This gives the protein CASSLVGTANTGELFF.

The chain carries TRBV11-3 and TRBJ2-1; D unclear. Trimming took 1 base from V and 10 from J, leaving 8 bases between them. Per germline, CDR1 SGHNT and CDR2 YENEEA. The CDR3 has 12 residues. CDR3 nucleotides: TGTGCCAGCAGCTTAGGGTGGCAGGAGCAGTTCTTC. Translated, it gives CASSLGWQEQFF.

In this sample, this clone turned up once. The chain couples TRBV28 to TRBJ2-7, with D possibly TRBD2 on 5 matching bases. Trimming shortened V by 6 bases and J by 3 bases, and 15 bases separated the two germline ends. The germline CDR1 and CDR2 sequences are MDHEN and SYDVKM. This CDR3 spans 14 amino acids. The CDR3 is CASSPLTRSYEQYF. Written as DNA, the CDR3 is TGTGCCAGCAGCCCTCTTACTAGAAGCTACGAGCAGTACTTC.

The rearrangement links TRBV5-6 to TRBJ2-5; 11 bases line up with TRBD2. Germline V lookup: CDR1 SGHDT, CDR2 YYEEEE. The CDR3 is 15 residues long. With V trimmed by 2 bases and J by 5 bases, 5 bases remained unmatched. The CDR3 nucleotides are TGTGCCAGCAGCTTAGCGGCTAGCGGGAGGGAGACCCAGTACTTC. This codes for CASSLAASGRETQYF.

The chain is built from TRBV5-1 and TRBJ1-4; TRBD1 agrees at 7 bases. Per germline, CDR1 SGHRS and CDR2 YFSETQ. The CDR3 loop spans 14 amino acids. The trim removed 4 bases at V and 5 bases at J, leaving 5 bases unmatched. Written as DNA, the CDR3 is TGCGCCAGCAGCGGGACGACAGGGAATGAAAAACTGTTTTTT. It is translated as CASSGTTGNEKLFF.

CDR3 residues: CAGQRGTEAFF. The DNA for the CDR3 is TGTGCCGGACAGCGGGGCACTGAAGCTTTCTTT. V gene TRBV28 combines with J gene TRBJ1-1, with a weak D call TRBD1 (6 bases). This CDR3 region has 11 residues. V shed 11 bases and J shed 4 bases, with 11 bases lying between them. Per germline, CDR1 MDHEN and CDR2 SYDVKM.

The V and J genes are TRBV28 and TRBJ1-5, with TRBD1 as a possible D gene (6 bases). The CDR3 covers 15 residues. Trimming shortened V by 4 bases and J by 4 bases, and 14 bases separated the two germline ends. The germline V gene encodes CDR1 MDHEN and CDR2 SYDVKM. The chain's CDR3 is CASSYLQGTNQPQHF. The DNA of the CDR3 is TGTGCCAGCAGTTACCTTCAGGGGACAAATCAGCCCCAGCATTTT.

The V call is TRBV14, the J call TRBJ2-5; possibly TRBD2 for D (6 bases). This CDR3 is 15 amino acids long. Germline values: CDR1 SGHDN, CDR2 FVKESK. V was trimmed by 4 bases and J by 1 base, leaving 13 bases between them. The CDR3, as DNA: TGTGCCAGCAGCCCTACCCTAGCGCCCCAAGAGACCCAGTACTTC. Translation: CASSPTLAPQETQYF.

This chain uses TRBV28 with TRBJ1-5; D remains ambiguous. The CDR3 consists of 16 residues. Germline lookup yields CDR1 MDHEN and CDR2 SYDVKM. V was trimmed by 5 bases and J by 0 bases, leaving 14 bases between them. DNA of the CDR3: TGTGCCAGCAGTGAAACAGCTCCTCATAGCAATCAGCCCCAGCATTTT. It is translated as CASSETAPHSNQPQHF.

The V gene is TRBV11-3, the J gene TRBJ2-5; TRBD1 might be the D (6 bases). This CDR3 comprises 16 residues. Trimming took off 1 base at V and 1 base at J, with 13 bases between the two ends. Germline V gene sequence: CDR1 SGHNT, CDR2 YENEEA. DNA for the CDR3: TGTGCCAGCAGCTTAGGCAATTCGGACAGCCAAGAGACCCAGTACTTC. Its protein product is CASSLGNSDSQETQYF.

The rearrangement links TRBV27 to TRBJ2-3; tentative D call: TRBD2 (5 bases). The CDR3 contains 13 residues. Trimming removed 3 bases at V and 6 bases at J, with 10 bases between. CDR1 and CDR2 from the germline V gene are MNHEY and SMNVEV (reference sequence). CDR3 sequence: CASSFVGGDTQYF. The CDR3 nucleotides are TGTGCCAGCAGTTTCGTTGGCGGGGATACGCAGTATTTT.

The chain is built from TRBV5-1 and TRBJ2-5, with 11 bases identical to TRBD2. Germline trimming cut 5 bases from V and 1 base from J; bases unmatched to any gene: 4. CDR3 size: 15 residues. From germline, CDR1 is SGHRS and CDR2 YFSETQ. CDR3 DNA: TGCGCCAGCAGTATAGGGACTAGCGGCCAAGAGACCCAGTACTTC. Protein product: CASSIGTSGQETQYF.

The gene calls are TRBV18 and TRBJ1-2; unclear D gene. Germline values: CDR1 KGHSH, CDR2 LQKENI. V dropped 6 bases and J dropped 4 bases, with 18 bases sitting between them. The CDR3 spans 15 residues. In DNA, the CDR3 is TGTGCCAGCTCGCTAACGGTCGAGGCTCCCTATGGCTACACCTTC. It encodes CASSLTVEAPYGYTF.

The DNA for the CDR3 is TGCGCCAGCAGCCTGACTACAGGGGGCAGCTCCTACGAGCAGTACTTC. Translated, it gives CASSLTTGGSSYEQYF. The rearrangement links TRBV5-1 to TRBJ2-7; 9 bases line up with TRBD1. This CDR3 has 16 residues. Germline V gives CDR1 SGHRS, CDR2 YFSETQ. V gave up 4 bases and J gave up 0 bases; unmatched junction bases: 8.

The chain joins TRBV13 to TRBJ2-7, with 11 bases lining up with TRBD2. The germline gives CDR1 PRHDT, CDR2 FYEKMQ (reference sequence). V lost 5 bases and J lost 4; bases outside the gene matches: 4. This CDR3 spans 14 amino acids. DNA of the CDR3: TGTGCCAGCAGCACCCTAGCGGGAGGATACGAGCAGTACTTC. Translation: CASSTLAGGYEQYF.

This clone was recorded once. V gene TRBV6-1 combines with J gene TRBJ2-7, with D perhaps matching TRBD1 (6 bases). The CDR3 contains 14 residues. V lost 7 bases and J 3 bases, leaving 16 bases between the germline ends. Germline V gene lookup returns CDR1 MNHNS and CDR2 SASEGT. CDR3: CASNKMGRGYEQYF. CDR3 nucleotide sequence: TGTGCCAGCAACAAGATGGGCAGGGGCTACGAGCAGTACTTC.